The 21 T cell receptor beta chains reported below all come from one sample, sequenced in a study of OX40 agonist ivuxolimab in advanced cancers. Only in-frame clones appear in the TCRdb table, and some are missing; sequencing was by immunoSEQ multiplex PCR. Among approximately 110,000 clones listed, approximately 90% were seen once. The sequencing used CD4+ or CD8+ T cells sorted from blood, collected in a trial of the OX40 agonist ivuxolimab. The receptors here all came from an adult with an advanced solid tumor such as melanoma, head and neck, liver or kidney cancer.

V gene TRBV15 combines with J gene TRBJ1-5; TRBD1 might be the D (6 bases). Germline lookup yields CDR1 LNHNV and CDR2 YYDKDF (reference sequence). The CDR3 is 14 amino acids. V lost 1 base to trimming and J lost 6 bases, with 10 bases between them. CDR3 DNA: TGTGCCACCAGCAGAGGGGGGGCGAGTCAGCCCCAGCATTTT. This encodes CATSRGGASQPQHF. The variable domain in full, completed from reference TRBV15 and TRBJ1-5, reads DAMVIQNPRYQVTQFGKPVTLSCSQTLNHNVMYWYQQKSSQAPKLLFHYYDKDFNNEADTPDNFQSRRPNTSFCFLDIRSPGLGDTAMYLCATSRGGASQPQHFGDGTRLSIL.

The DNA of the CDR3 is TGTGCCAGCAGATGGGGGGCGGTCAACACTGAAGCTTTCTTT. It is translated as CASRWGAVNTEAFF. V is TRBV6-5 and J is TRBJ1-1, with a possible D match to TRBD1 (6 bases). The CDR3 consists of 14 residues. Germline CDR1 and CDR2: MNHEY and SVGAGI. Trimming removed 6 bases at V and 2 bases at J, with 13 bases between.

The chain recombines TRBV6-1 with TRBJ1-1; tentative D call: TRBD1 (6 bases). Germline loops: CDR1 MNHNS, CDR2 SASEGT. The CDR3 loop spans 15 amino acids. V was clipped by 4 bases and J by 4 bases, with 16 bases between them. The DNA of the CDR3 is TGTGCCAGCAGTGCGGCGGGGGCCCCGACCACTGAAGCTTTCTTT. Encoded protein: CASSAAGAPTTEAFF.

The rearrangement links TRBV7-3 to TRBJ2-1, with TRBD2 matching over 9 bases. The germline gives CDR1 SGHTA, CDR2 FQGTGA. CDR3 length: 15 amino acids. With V trimmed by 8 bases and J by 9 bases, 14 bases remained unmatched. The CDR3 coding sequence is TGTGCCAGCTCCCCTGGTAGCGGGAGTATAGGTGAGCAGTTCTTC. This gives the protein CASSPGSGSIGEQFF. Filled out from reference TRBV7-3 and TRBJ2-1, the complete variable domain reads GAGVSQTPSNKVTEKGKYVELRCDPISGHTALYWYRQSLGQGPEFLIYFQGTGAADDSGLPNDRFFAVRPEGSVSTLKIQRTERGDSAVYLCASSPGSGSIGEQFFGPGTRLTVL.

This chain uses TRBV18 with TRBJ2-3, with unresolved D. The length of the CDR3 is 13 residues. The germline V and J ends were trimmed by 2 bases and 4 bases, with 7 bases remaining between them. The germline V gene has CDR1 KGHSH and CDR2 LQKENI. This chain's CDR3 is CASSPIGPDTQYF. In DNA, the CDR3 is TGTGCCAGCTCACCAATAGGACCAGATACGCAGTATTTT.

The rearrangement joins TRBV10-2 to TRBJ1-5, with 8 bases aligning to TRBD1. The trim removed 8 bases at V and 1 base at J, leaving 13 bases unmatched. Germline lookup yields CDR1 WSHSY and CDR2 SAAADI. The CDR3 sequence is 17 residues long. The CDR3 region is CASLSDRVYTSNQPQHF. CDR3 nucleotides: TGCGCCAGCCTCTCGGACAGGGTGTATACGAGCAATCAGCCCCAGCATTTT.

This chain uses TRBV9 with TRBJ1-1, with 7 bases lining up with TRBD1. Germline CDR1 is SGDLS and CDR2 is YYNGEE. The J segment lost 8 bases and the V segment lost 0 bases, leaving 16 bases of the junction unmatched. The CDR3 has 17 amino acids. In DNA form, the CDR3 reads TGTGCCAGCAGCGTAGGCGGCCCCTTGCACGGGACAGCCGAAGCTTTCTTT. Residues: CASSVGGPLHGTAEAFF.

The gene calls are TRBV14 and TRBJ2-5; the match to TRBD2 covers 10 bases. CDR3 length equals 16 residues. Germline values: CDR1 SGHDN, CDR2 FVKESK. V trimming: 0 bases; J trimming: 6 bases; junction bases outside the gene matches: 7. This CDR3 reads CASSQDGTSEIKTQYF. The CDR3 DNA reads TGTGCCAGCAGCCAAGATGGGACTAGCGAGATCAAGACCCAGTACTTC.

This chain joins TRBV9 and TRBJ1-4; D possibly corresponds to TRBD1 (6 bases). Germline CDR1 reads SGDLS; CDR2 reads YYNGEE. The length of the CDR3 is 15 residues. V lost 4 bases to trimming and J lost 4 bases, with 14 bases between them. Here the CDR3 reads CASSPGQNHNEKLFF. In DNA form, the CDR3 reads TGTGCCAGCAGCCCCGGACAGAATCATAATGAAAAACTGTTTTTT.

V usage is TRBV27 and J usage is TRBJ2-7; 14 nucleotides line up with TRBD2. This CDR3 is built from 16 residues. Germline V gene lookup returns CDR1 MNHEY and CDR2 SMNVEV (reference sequence). J was trimmed by 7 bases and V by 2 bases; bases with no gene match: 7. CDR3 nucleotide sequence: TGTGCCAGCAGTTTAGGGACTAGCGGGAGTTCTTGGGAGCAGTACTTC. Encoded protein: CASSLGTSGSSWEQYF.

The genes are TRBV5-1 and TRBJ2-1; 11 bases agree with TRBD2. The junction had 9 bases not matched to a gene; V was cut back by 3 bases and J by 7 bases. Per germline, CDR1 SGHRS and CDR2 YFSETQ. There are 16 residues in the CDR3. The CDR3, as DNA: TGCGCCAGCAGCTCTTTAGCGGGAGGGCCGGGGAATGAGCAGTTCTTC. The encoded protein is CASSSLAGGPGNEQFF.

The chain carries TRBV6-4 and TRBJ2-3; D is unresolved. Germline lookup yields CDR1 MRHNA and CDR2 SNTAGT. This CDR3 has 14 amino acids. The V and J ends lost 4 bases and 2 bases respectively, with 10 bases between them. The CDR3 DNA sequence: TGTGCCAGCAGTGTTGGCAGTACCACAGATACGCAGTATTTT. Translated: CASSVGSTTDTQYF.

V gene TRBV5-1 combines with J gene TRBJ2-3, with TRBD2 matching over 13 bases. In germline, CDR1 is SGHRS, CDR2 YFSETQ. The V gene end was trimmed by 3 bases and the J gene end by 5 bases; junction bases not matched to a gene: 3. CDR3 size: 15 residues. The chain's CDR3 is CASSWGTSGIDTQYF. The CDR3 DNA follows: TGCGCCAGCAGCTGGGGGACTAGCGGGATAGATACGCAGTATTTT.

This clone has more than one count but fewer than ten. The V gene is TRBV19, the J gene TRBJ2-1, with TRBD1 matching 7 bases. V shed 3 bases and J 4 bases; nucleotides not matched to a gene: 0. Germline assignment: CDR1 LNHDA and CDR2 SQIVND (reference sequence). The CDR3 length is 13 residues. The CDR3 region is CASSMGQYNEQFF. The CDR3, as DNA: TGTGCCAGTAGTATGGGACAGTACAATGAGCAGTTCTTC.

This clone was counted only a few times. The chain is built from TRBV13 and TRBJ2-1, with D tentatively TRBD2 (6 bases). Trimming removed 5 bases at V and 0 bases at J, with 14 bases between. The CDR3 has 16 residues. The germline V gene has CDR1 PRHDT and CDR2 FYEKMQ (reference sequence). The CDR3 protein is CASSTLAVSSYNEQFF. The DNA for the CDR3 is TGTGCCAGCAGCACCTTAGCGGTGAGCTCCTACAATGAGCAGTTCTTC.

CDR3 in amino acids: CASSLYGGTVEAFF. The DNA of the CDR3 is TGTGCCAGCAGCTTATATGGGGGGACAGTCGAGGCTTTCTTT. V usage is TRBV7-8 and J usage is TRBJ1-1; the match to TRBD1 covers 7 bases. V gave up 2 bases and J gave up 11 bases; unmatched junction bases: 11. The CDR3 is made up of 14 amino acids. CDR1 is SGHVS and CDR2 is FQNEAQ in the germline V gene.

The chain combines TRBV29-1 with TRBJ1-5, with a possible D match to TRBD1 (5 bases). CDR1 is SQVTM, CDR2 ANQGSEA, per germline. V gave up 7 bases and J gave up 3 bases, with 16 bases separating them. The CDR3 spans 14 residues. As DNA, the CDR3 is TGCAGCGCCTTCACAGGCGTTAACAATCAGCCCCAGCATTTT. Translated: CSAFTGVNNQPQHF. Full variable domain (remainder filled in from reference TRBV29-1 and TRBJ1-5): SAVISQKPSRDICQRGTSLTIQCQVDSQVTMMFWYRQQPGQSLTLIATANQGSEATYESGFVIDKFPISRPNLTFSTLTVSNMSPEDSSIYLCSAFTGVNNQPQHFGDGTRLSIL.

This clone was recorded once. V and J are TRBV9 and TRBJ2-1; 7 bases are a match to TRBD1. Germline-derived CDR1 and CDR2 are SGDLS and YYNGEE. The CDR3 totals 16 residues. Trimming cost V 0 bases and J 6 bases; bases outside gene matches: 9. The CDR3 spells CASSVGTGTAPNEQFF. As DNA, the CDR3 is TGTGCCAGCAGCGTAGGGACCGGGACAGCTCCCAATGAGCAGTTCTTC.

V usage is TRBV19 and J usage is TRBJ2-2; 12 bases match TRBD1. Trimming at V came to 9 bases and at J to 6 bases, leaving 5 bases not matched to a gene. This CDR3 has 14 amino acids. Germline V gene sequence: CDR1 LNHDA, CDR2 SQIVND (reference sequence). The CDR3 bases are TGTGCCAGCACCGGGACAGGGGGCTCCGGGGAGCTGTTTTTT. Its translation: CASTGTGGSGELFF.

V and J are TRBV12-5 and TRBJ2-5, with D perhaps matching TRBD1 (6 bases). CDR1 is LGHNT and CDR2 is FRNRAP in the germline V gene. This CDR3 is 16 amino acids long. Trimming took off 0 bases at V and 5 bases at J, with 16 bases between the two ends. CDR3 protein: CASGLVQGGLGETQYF. CDR3 bases: TGTGCTAGTGGTTTGGTACAAGGGGGATTAGGTGAGACCCAGTACTTC.

The rearrangement links TRBV28 to TRBJ1-2; TRBD1 might be the D (5 bases). The CDR3 runs 15 residues. CDR1 is MDHEN, CDR2 SYDVKM, per germline. Trimming removed 4 bases from V and 3 bases from J, with 15 bases in between. As DNA, the CDR3 is TGTGCCAGCAGTTCTGGGGACGTCGCGTACTATGGCTACACCTTC. It encodes CASSSGDVAYYGYTF.